These T cell receptor beta chains were read from a single sample in a study of Ad26.COV2.S vaccination and SARS-CoV-2 variants. Using immunoSEQ multiplex PCR, the repertoire was profiled, and TCRdb retains in-frame clones only, with some absent. Counted here are 450,000 to 550,000 clones, approximately 92% occurring once; the ten biggest clones make up approximately 2.5%. This sample comprised peripheral blood, obtained in a trial of Ad26.COV2.S vaccine versus placebo. These TCRs come from a person aged 18 to 65 who received the Ad26.COV2.S COVID-19 vaccine or a placebo. CDR3s include the opening cysteine and the closing phenylalanine or tryptophan. The order of the fields is J gene, D gene, clone size, V gene, CDR3 protein, CDR3 DNA. D genes are given only for firm matches. Clone size appears in some rows only: once, few, many, or a class for an expanded clone.

j_gene: TRBJ1-4
d_gene: TRBD1
abundance: -
v_gene: TRBV6-2/TRBV6-3
CDR3aa: CASSTDRGRSGEKLFF
CDR3nt: TGTGCCAGCAGTACCGACAGGGGAAGGAGCGGTGAAAAACTGTTTTTT

j_gene: TRBJ2-2
d_gene: TRBD2
abundance: -
v_gene: TRBV11-2
CDR3aa: CASSLTAGGSTGELFF
CDR3nt: TGTGCCAGCAGCCTCACAGCGGGAGGGAGTACCGGGGAGCTGTTTTTT

j_gene: TRBJ1-6
d_gene: -
abundance: -
v_gene: TRBV27
CDR3aa: CASKSGAPLHF
CDR3nt: TGTGCCAGCAAAAGTGGCGCACCCCTCCACTTT

j_gene: TRBJ1-4
d_gene: TRBD1
abundance: -
v_gene: TRBV11-1
CDR3aa: CASSQTGRDEKLFF
CDR3nt: TGTGCCAGCAGCCAGACAGGGCGGGATGAAAAACTGTTTTTT

j_gene: TRBJ1-1
d_gene: -
abundance: -
v_gene: TRBV10-3
CDR3aa: CATKVGLGLANTEAFF
CDR3nt: TGTGCCACCAAAGTGGGTTTGGGGCTAGCGAACACTGAAGCTTTCTTT

j_gene: TRBJ2-2
d_gene: TRBD1
abundance: -
v_gene: TRBV10-3
CDR3aa: CAISKQGAHSNTGELFF
CDR3nt: TGTGCCATCAGTAAACAGGGGGCCCATTCGAACACCGGGGAGCTGTTTTTT

j_gene: TRBJ2-1
d_gene: -
abundance: -
v_gene: TRBV27
CDR3aa: CASSLFIRQSSEQFF
CDR3nt: TGTGCCAGCAGTTTATTCATCCGGCAGTCAAGTGAGCAGTTCTTC

j_gene: TRBJ2-7
d_gene: -
abundance: -
v_gene: TRBV7-9
CDR3aa: CASSFVSGIYEQYF
CDR3nt: TGTGCCAGCAGCTTTGTATCCGGGATCTACGAGCAGTACTTC

j_gene: TRBJ2-5
d_gene: TRBD1
abundance: -
v_gene: TRBV5-4
CDR3aa: CASSLGLGTVQETQYF
CDR3nt: TGTGCCAGCAGCTTGGGGCTGGGGACAGTTCAAGAGACCCAGTACTTC

j_gene: TRBJ1-6
d_gene: -
abundance: -
v_gene: TRBV5-8
CDR3aa: CASSWAGLDSPLHF
CDR3nt: TGTGCCAGCAGCTGGGCGGGGCTAGACTCACCCCTCCACTTT

j_gene: TRBJ1-3
d_gene: -
abundance: -
v_gene: TRBV9
CDR3aa: CASSVGLHSGNTIYF
CDR3nt: TGTGCCAGCAGCGTGGGACTTCATTCTGGAAACACCATATATTTT

j_gene: TRBJ2-3
d_gene: TRBD2
abundance: -
v_gene: TRBV7-2
CDR3aa: CASSQGTSGGFTDTQYF
CDR3nt: TGTGCCAGCAGCCAAGGGACTAGCGGGGGATTCACAGATACGCAGTATTTT

j_gene: TRBJ1-2
d_gene: TRBD1
abundance: -
v_gene: TRBV28
CDR3aa: CASSFSGQGYGYTF
CDR3nt: TGTGCCAGCAGTTTCTCGGGACAGGGCTATGGCTACACCTTC

j_gene: TRBJ1-4
d_gene: -
abundance: -
v_gene: TRBV6-2/TRBV6-3
CDR3aa: CASSYGQENEKLFF
CDR3nt: TGTGCCAGCAGTTACGGGCAGGAGAATGAAAAACTGTTTTTT

j_gene: TRBJ1-2
d_gene: TRBD1
abundance: -
v_gene: TRBV2
CDR3aa: CASSAQGANYGYTF
CDR3nt: TGTGCCAGCAGTGCACAGGGGGCTAACTATGGCTACACCTTC

j_gene: TRBJ2-7
d_gene: TRBD1
abundance: -
v_gene: TRBV19
CDR3aa: CASSDRGLGEQYF
CDR3nt: TGTGCCAGTTCCGACAGGGGGCTTGGTGAGCAGTACTTC

j_gene: TRBJ1-2
d_gene: -
abundance: -
v_gene: TRBV19
CDR3aa: CASSAWGADYGYTF
CDR3nt: TGTGCCAGTTCCGCGTGGGGGGCAGACTATGGCTACACCTTC

j_gene: TRBJ2-7
d_gene: -
abundance: -
v_gene: TRBV6-5
CDR3aa: CASSYLGRKNYEQYF
CDR3nt: TGTGCCAGCAGTTACTTGGGACGGAAGAACTACGAGCAGTACTTC

j_gene: TRBJ2-2
d_gene: TRBD1
abundance: -
v_gene: TRBV7-9
CDR3aa: CASSLAGGTGELFF
CDR3nt: TGTGCCAGCAGCTTGGCAGGGGGCACCGGGGAGCTGTTTTTT

j_gene: TRBJ1-2
d_gene: TRBD1
abundance: -
v_gene: TRBV5-6
CDR3aa: CASSLGQGYNYGYTF
CDR3nt: TGTGCCAGCAGCTTGGGACAGGGTTATAACTATGGCTACACCTTC

j_gene: TRBJ2-3
d_gene: -
abundance: -
v_gene: TRBV5-1
CDR3aa: CASRYTDTQYF
CDR3nt: TGCGCCAGCAGGTATACAGATACGCAGTATTTT

j_gene: TRBJ1-5
d_gene: TRBD1
abundance: -
v_gene: TRBV11-2
CDR3aa: CASSLDSGTGENQPQHF
CDR3nt: TGTGCCAGCAGCTTAGACTCCGGGACAGGGGAAAATCAGCCCCAGCATTTT

j_gene: TRBJ2-5
d_gene: -
abundance: few
v_gene: TRBV5-8
CDR3aa: CASSLMETQYF
CDR3nt: TGTGCCAGCAGCTTGATGGAGACCCAGTACTTC

j_gene: TRBJ2-5
d_gene: TRBD2
abundance: -
v_gene: TRBV6-5
CDR3aa: CASRLAGVKTQYF
CDR3nt: TGTGCCAGTCGGCTAGCGGGAGTAAAGACCCAGTACTTC

j_gene: TRBJ1-5
d_gene: -
abundance: -
v_gene: TRBV5-1
CDR3aa: CASSPNPDARGSNQPQHF
CDR3nt: TGCGCCAGCAGCCCTAACCCGGACGCGCGTGGGAGCAATCAGCCCCAGCATTTT

j_gene: TRBJ2-3
d_gene: TRBD2
abundance: -
v_gene: TRBV7-2
CDR3aa: CASSLAGTSGSSGTQYF
CDR3nt: TGTGCCAGCAGCTTAGCGGGGACTAGCGGGAGTTCGGGTACGCAGTATTTT

j_gene: TRBJ2-1
d_gene: TRBD1
abundance: -
v_gene: TRBV7-8
CDR3aa: CASSIDRDNEQFF
CDR3nt: TGTGCCAGCAGCATCGACAGGGACAATGAGCAGTTCTTC

j_gene: TRBJ2-7
d_gene: -
abundance: -
v_gene: TRBV2
CDR3aa: CASSEASGYEQYF
CDR3nt: TGTGCCAGCAGTGAAGCCTCGGGGTACGAGCAGTACTTC

j_gene: TRBJ1-2
d_gene: TRBD1
abundance: -
v_gene: TRBV20-1
CDR3aa: CSASLSRDRFSNYGYTF
CDR3nt: TGCAGTGCTAGTTTATCAAGGGACAGGTTCTCTAACTATGGCTACACCTTC

j_gene: TRBJ2-3
d_gene: -
abundance: -
v_gene: TRBV18
CDR3aa: CASSPGTGTDTQYF
CDR3nt: TGTGCCAGCTCACCAGGAACAGGGACAGATACGCAGTATTTT

j_gene: TRBJ2-3
d_gene: -
abundance: -
v_gene: TRBV27
CDR3aa: CASSFRKSDTQYF
CDR3nt: TGTGCCAGCAGTTTCCGGAAGTCGGATACGCAGTATTTT

j_gene: TRBJ1-6
d_gene: TRBD1
abundance: -
v_gene: TRBV4-3
CDR3aa: CASSQVRTGGASPLHF
CDR3nt: TGCGCCAGCAGCCAAGTCCGGACAGGGGGGGCCTCACCCCTCCACTTT

j_gene: TRBJ1-3
d_gene: -
abundance: once
v_gene: TRBV19
CDR3aa: CASSTPPGSGNTIYF
CDR3nt: TGTGCCAGTAGTACCCCCCCAGGATCGGGAAACACCATATATTTT

j_gene: TRBJ2-5
d_gene: TRBD2
abundance: -
v_gene: TRBV7-2
CDR3aa: CASSLGSGGAPRETQYF
CDR3nt: TGTGCCAGCAGCTTAGGGAGCGGGGGGGCCCCTCGAGAGACCCAGTACTTC

j_gene: TRBJ2-5
d_gene: TRBD1
abundance: -
v_gene: TRBV5-5
CDR3aa: CASSSGQGGPETQYF
CDR3nt: TGTGCCAGCAGCTCCGGACAGGGAGGCCCAGAGACCCAGTACTTC

j_gene: TRBJ1-1
d_gene: -
abundance: -
v_gene: TRBV5-1
CDR3aa: CASRGRVPGGTEAFF
CDR3nt: TGCGCCAGCAGGGGCAGGGTCCCGGGAGGCACTGAAGCTTTCTTT

j_gene: TRBJ1-1
d_gene: TRBD1
abundance: -
v_gene: TRBV9
CDR3aa: CASSVARDREDFFEAFF
CDR3nt: TGTGCCAGCAGCGTAGCAAGGGACAGGGAAGACTTTTTTGAAGCTTTCTTT

j_gene: TRBJ2-1
d_gene: TRBD1
abundance: -
v_gene: TRBV4-1
CDR3aa: CASSQPGTGGNEQFF
CDR3nt: TGCGCCAGCAGCCAGCCCGGGACAGGGGGGAATGAGCAGTTCTTC

j_gene: TRBJ2-2
d_gene: -
abundance: once
v_gene: TRBV7-3
CDR3aa: CASSLIPGELFF
CDR3nt: TGTGCCAGCAGCTTAATCCCCGGGGAGCTGTTTTTT

j_gene: TRBJ2-2
d_gene: -
abundance: -
v_gene: TRBV14
CDR3aa: CASSPQGSWAGELFF
CDR3nt: TGTGCCAGCAGCCCACAGGGTAGTTGGGCCGGGGAGCTGTTTTTT

j_gene: TRBJ1-2
d_gene: -
abundance: -
v_gene: TRBV15
CDR3aa: CATRDAGTFYGYTF
CDR3nt: TGTGCCACCAGAGACGCCGGGACATTCTATGGCTACACCTTC

j_gene: TRBJ2-7
d_gene: -
abundance: -
v_gene: TRBV6-2/TRBV6-3
CDR3aa: CASSYDWGYEQYF
CDR3nt: TGTGCCAGCAGTTATGATTGGGGGTACGAGCAGTACTTC

j_gene: TRBJ1-4
d_gene: -
abundance: -
v_gene: TRBV7-8
CDR3aa: CASSSHRDRDEKLFF
CDR3nt: TGTGCCAGCAGCTCACACAGGGACCGGGATGAAAAACTGTTTTTT

j_gene: TRBJ2-3
d_gene: -
abundance: -
v_gene: TRBV6-2/TRBV6-3
CDR3aa: CASSYPPEDTQYF
CDR3nt: TGTGCCAGCAGTTACCCCCCGGAAGATACGCAGTATTTT

j_gene: TRBJ1-2
d_gene: -
abundance: -
v_gene: TRBV19
CDR3aa: CASSIPIGQLYGYTF
CDR3nt: TGTGCCAGTAGTATCCCTATTGGACAGCTCTATGGCTACACCTTC

j_gene: TRBJ2-2
d_gene: -
abundance: -
v_gene: TRBV5-1
CDR3aa: CASSLDFAGELFF
CDR3nt: TGCGCCAGCAGCTTGGACTTTGCCGGGGAGCTGTTTTTT

j_gene: TRBJ1-1
d_gene: -
abundance: -
v_gene: TRBV6-5
CDR3aa: CASSSAPGRDEAFF
CDR3nt: TGTGCCAGCAGTTCAGCCCCGGGACGAGACGAGGCTTTCTTT

j_gene: TRBJ1-1
d_gene: -
abundance: -
v_gene: TRBV19
CDR3aa: CASSPSVGEAFF
CDR3nt: TGTGCCAGTAGTCCCTCCGTCGGGGAAGCTTTCTTT

j_gene: TRBJ2-3
d_gene: TRBD2
abundance: -
v_gene: TRBV3-1/TRBV3-2
CDR3aa: CASSPWAGTSRSDTQYF
CDR3nt: TGTGCCAGCAGCCCTTGGGCCGGGACTAGCAGAAGCGATACGCAGTATTTT

j_gene: TRBJ2-3
d_gene: -
abundance: few
v_gene: TRBV5-4
CDR3aa: CASSLLAAGTDTQYF
CDR3nt: TGTGCCAGCAGCCTGCTTGCGGCTGGGACAGATACGCAGTATTTT

j_gene: TRBJ1-6
d_gene: TRBD1
abundance: -
v_gene: TRBV27
CDR3aa: CASSLLGQGASPLHF
CDR3nt: TGTGCCAGCAGTTTACTAGGGCAGGGGGCCTCACCCCTCCACTTT

j_gene: TRBJ2-7
d_gene: -
abundance: -
v_gene: TRBV29-1
CDR3aa: CSVYRAYEQYF
CDR3nt: TGCAGCGTCTACAGGGCCTACGAGCAGTACTTC

j_gene: TRBJ2-2
d_gene: -
abundance: -
v_gene: TRBV5-4
CDR3aa: CASSNRRVAGELFF
CDR3nt: TGTGCCAGCAGCAACCGACGGGTTGCCGGGGAGCTGTTTTTT

j_gene: TRBJ1-2
d_gene: -
abundance: -
v_gene: TRBV27
CDR3aa: CASGVGGAGDGYTF
CDR3nt: TGTGCCAGCGGTGTGGGGGGCGCTGGGGATGGCTACACCTTC

j_gene: TRBJ1-2
d_gene: -
abundance: -
v_gene: TRBV7-2
CDR3aa: CASSFGQNGGYTF
CDR3nt: TGTGCCAGCAGCTTTGGACAGAACGGTGGCTACACCTTC